This TCR beta chain was profiled in a study of blood T cells in healthy people across ages. About the research overall: The template switching approach captured approximately one barcoded beta molecule for every two T cells.

The second PCR ran about 6 to 11 cycles with a sample-barcoded 5' primer and J-beta primers. Via MiXCR, TCRdb re-called the 5' RACE reads, giving one row per CDR3 protein. The sample has roughly 680,000 distinct CDR3 sequences, 40% to 65% seen once. V was cut by 4 bases and J by 5 bases, with 15 bases left in between. Germline V gives CDR1 SQVTM, CDR2 ANQGSEA. The CDR3 is 13 amino acids. Material for sequencing was blood. The TCR sequence derives from a woman at least 80 years old in good health. The V call is TRBV29-1, the J call TRBJ2-7; D unresolved. This CDR3 reads CSVALSTIHEQYF. The CDR3 DNA reads as TGCAGCGTTGCGCTGTCAACAATCCACGAGCAGTACTTC.